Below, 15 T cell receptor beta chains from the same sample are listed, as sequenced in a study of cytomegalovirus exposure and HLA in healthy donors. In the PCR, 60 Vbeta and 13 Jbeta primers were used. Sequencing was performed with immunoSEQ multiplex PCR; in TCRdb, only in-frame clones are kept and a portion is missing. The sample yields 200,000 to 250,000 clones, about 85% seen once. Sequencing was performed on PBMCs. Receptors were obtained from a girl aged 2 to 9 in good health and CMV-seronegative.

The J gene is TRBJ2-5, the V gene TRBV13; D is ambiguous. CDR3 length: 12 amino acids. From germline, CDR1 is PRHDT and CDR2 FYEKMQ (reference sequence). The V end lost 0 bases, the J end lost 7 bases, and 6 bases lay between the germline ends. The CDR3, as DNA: TGTGCCAGCAGCTTAGGGACGGGGACCCAGTACTTC. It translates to CASSLGTGTQYF.

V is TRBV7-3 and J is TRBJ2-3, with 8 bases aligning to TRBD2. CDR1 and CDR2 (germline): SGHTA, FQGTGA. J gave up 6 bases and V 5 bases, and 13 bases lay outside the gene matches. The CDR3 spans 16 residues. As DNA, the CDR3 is TGTGCCAGCAGCAAAACCCGGGACTCGGGGGGGGATACGCAGTATTTT. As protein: CASSKTRDSGGDTQYF.

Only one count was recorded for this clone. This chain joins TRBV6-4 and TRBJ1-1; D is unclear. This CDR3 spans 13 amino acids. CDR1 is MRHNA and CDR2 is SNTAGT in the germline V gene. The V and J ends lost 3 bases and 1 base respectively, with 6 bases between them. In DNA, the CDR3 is TGTGCCAGCAGTGAGGCCCCGAACACTGAAGCTTTCTTT. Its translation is CASSEAPNTEAFF.

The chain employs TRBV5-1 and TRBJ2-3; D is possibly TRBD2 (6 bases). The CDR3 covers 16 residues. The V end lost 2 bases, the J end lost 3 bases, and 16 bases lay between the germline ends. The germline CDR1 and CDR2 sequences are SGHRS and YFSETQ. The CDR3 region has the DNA TGCGCCAGCAGCTTCGCGGCGGGAAGTGGGACAGATACGCAGTATTTT. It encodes CASSFAAGSGTDTQYF.

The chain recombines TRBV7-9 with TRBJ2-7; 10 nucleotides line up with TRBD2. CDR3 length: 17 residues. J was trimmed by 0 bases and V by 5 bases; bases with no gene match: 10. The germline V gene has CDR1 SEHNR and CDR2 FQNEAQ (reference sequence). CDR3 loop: CASSQYTGTSASYEQYF. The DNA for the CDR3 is TGTGCCAGCAGCCAGTACACCGGGACTAGCGCCTCCTACGAGCAGTACTTC.

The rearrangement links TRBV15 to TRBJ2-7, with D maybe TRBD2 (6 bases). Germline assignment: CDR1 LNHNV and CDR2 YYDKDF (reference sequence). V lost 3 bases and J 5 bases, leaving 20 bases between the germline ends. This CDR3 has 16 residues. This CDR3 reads CATSRGPLQEGNEQYF. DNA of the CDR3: TGTGCCACCAGCAGGGGACCCTTACAGGAGGGAAACGAGCAGTACTTC.

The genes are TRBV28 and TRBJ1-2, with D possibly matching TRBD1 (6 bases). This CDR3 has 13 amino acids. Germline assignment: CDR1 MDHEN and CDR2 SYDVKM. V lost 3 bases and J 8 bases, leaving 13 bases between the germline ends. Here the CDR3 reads CASSFLSRGGYTF. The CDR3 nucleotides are TGTGCCAGCAGTTTCCTCTCCAGGGGCGGCTACACCTTC.

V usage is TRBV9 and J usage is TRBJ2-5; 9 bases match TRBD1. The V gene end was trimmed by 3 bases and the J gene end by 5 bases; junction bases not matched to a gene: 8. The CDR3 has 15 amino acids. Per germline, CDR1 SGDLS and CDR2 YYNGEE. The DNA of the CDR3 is TGTGCCAGCAGCGCCCGGACAGGGGATCGGGAGACCCAGTACTTC. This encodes CASSARTGDRETQYF.

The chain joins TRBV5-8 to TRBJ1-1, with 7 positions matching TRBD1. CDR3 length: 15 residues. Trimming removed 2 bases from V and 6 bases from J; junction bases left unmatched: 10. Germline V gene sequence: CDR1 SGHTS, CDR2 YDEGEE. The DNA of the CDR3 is TGTGCCAGCAGCTTAGGGGGCAGGGCTATTTCTGAAGCTTTCTTT. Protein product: CASSLGGRAISEAFF. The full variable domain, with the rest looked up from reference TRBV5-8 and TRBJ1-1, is EAGVTQSPTHLIKTRGQQATLRCSPISGHTSVYWYQQALGLGLQFLLWYDEGEERNRGNFPPRFSGRQFPNYSSELNVNALELEDSALYLCASSLGGRAISEAFFGQGTRLTVV.

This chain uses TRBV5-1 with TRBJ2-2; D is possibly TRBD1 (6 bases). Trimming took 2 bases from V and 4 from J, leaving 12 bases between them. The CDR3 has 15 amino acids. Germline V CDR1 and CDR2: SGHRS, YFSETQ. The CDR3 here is CASSLLQGTTGELFF. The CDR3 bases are TGCGCCAGCAGCTTATTACAGGGAACCACCGGGGAGCTGTTTTTT.

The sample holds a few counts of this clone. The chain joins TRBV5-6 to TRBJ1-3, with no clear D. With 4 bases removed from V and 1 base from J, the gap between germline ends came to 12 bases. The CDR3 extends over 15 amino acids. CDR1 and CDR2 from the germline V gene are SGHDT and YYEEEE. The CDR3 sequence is CASSPQYWSGNTIYF. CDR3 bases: TGTGCCAGCAGCCCACAGTACTGGTCTGGAAACACCATATATTTT. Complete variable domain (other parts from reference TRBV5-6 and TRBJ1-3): DAGVTQSPTHLIKTRGQQVTLRCSPKSGHDTVSWYQQALGQGPQFIFQYYEEEERQRGNFPDRFSGHQFPNYSSELNVNALLLGDSALYLCASSPQYWSGNTIYFGEGSWLTVV.

The CDR3 sequence is CASSRNRISPRNSPLHF. In DNA, the CDR3 is TGTGCCAGCAGTCGGAACAGGATCTCACCTCGCAATTCACCCCTCCACTTT. The chain recombines TRBV27 with TRBJ1-6, with D possibly being TRBD1 (5 bases). This CDR3 has 17 residues. Germline CDR1 is MNHEY and CDR2 is SMNVEV (reference sequence). V gave up 5 bases and J gave up 7 bases, with 21 bases separating them.

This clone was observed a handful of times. The DNA for the CDR3 is TGCGCCAGCAGCTCCCTTTCCCAGGGATCGGGCTACACCTTC. It specifies CASSSLSQGSGYTF. The chain carries TRBV5-1 and TRBJ1-2, with D perhaps matching TRBD1 (5 bases). This CDR3 comprises 14 residues. Germline V CDR1 and CDR2: SGHRS, YFSETQ. V was clipped by 3 bases and J by 8 bases, with 17 bases between them.

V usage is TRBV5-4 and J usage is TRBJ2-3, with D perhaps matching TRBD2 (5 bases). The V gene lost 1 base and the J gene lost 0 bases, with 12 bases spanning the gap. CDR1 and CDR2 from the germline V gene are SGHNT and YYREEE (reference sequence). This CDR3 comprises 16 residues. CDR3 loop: CASSLRLARSTDTQYF. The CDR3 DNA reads TGTGCCAGCAGCTTGAGGCTAGCTCGGAGCACAGATACGCAGTATTTT.

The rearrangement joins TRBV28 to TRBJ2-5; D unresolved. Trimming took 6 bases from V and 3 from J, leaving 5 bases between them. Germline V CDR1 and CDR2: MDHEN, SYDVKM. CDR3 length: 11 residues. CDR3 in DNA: TGTGCCAGCAGGGCGGAAGAGACCCAGTACTTC. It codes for CASRAEETQYF.